This T cell receptor (beta chain) appears in the sequencing data of a study of blood T cell repertoires in COVID-19 (dated by TCRdb to 2018 to 2020). For the wider study: Collaborator samples came from the United States, Italy and Spain and covered acute and convalescent phases of COVID-19. The prospective study material was composed of cDNA or gDNA derived from T cells, B-cell-depleted T cells, or PBMCs. A freely available public database, intended as a resource for researchers studying the immune response to SARS-CoV-2, is where the repertoires were released. Samples came from the ongoing ImmuneRACE study (first 160 participants) plus 1,254 subjects from 6 global collaborators. Deeply sampled blood TCRbeta repertoires from subjects exposed to, actively infected with, or recovered from COVID-19 were included in the dataset. Where available, HLA class I and class II types were taken from metadata supplied by the sample provider and were not determined by assay-based typing. Sample metadata almost always included a de-identified subject ID, COVID-19 status, age in years and sex.

In Seattle, one collaborating source enrolled patients while the infection was active and tracked those patients longitudinally over the course of disease. Each collaborating institution followed its own protocols to collect whole blood in K2EDTA tubes. Collaborator samples were shipped for TCRbeta analysis as frozen whole blood, isolated PBMCs, or DNA extracted from either sample type. V and J are trimmed by 4 bases and 3 bases, and the gene matches miss 6 bases of the junction. The CDR1 and CDR2 encoded by the germline V gene are WSHSY and SAAADI. Including the terminal cysteine and phenylalanine, the CDR3 comprises 15 residues. Only the CDR3 region is kept as DNA, spanning 45 bases read in frame from base 1. TCRbeta CDR3 regions were amplified from genomic DNA using the immunoSEQ Assay, a bias-controlled multiplex PCR. In the authors' own workflow: Nucleated cell counts per sample were estimated from amplification of reference gene primers within the assay. To quantify the absolute abundance of each unique TCRbeta CDR3 rearrangement, sequence reads were collapsed and filtered. Productive Simpson clonality was computed per sample as the square root of Simpson's diversity index over productive rearrangements. TCRdb holds this immuneACCESS table with in-frame rearrangements only. Some clones are missing; in checked studies, unresolved V genes explain under half, and the rest has no known cause. V, J and clone size derive from that table, while D and trimming were established from the DNA sequence. For this sample there are about 370,000 clones; 89% appear just once. Approximately 3% of the sample lies in the top ten.

What the study reported, not specific to this receptor: How much clinical and demographic metadata was included differed by source and by participant, and the metadata was provided uncurated.

On this clone itself: Its antigen is still unknown. No base quality information exists; no much larger clone differs at one position.

The source of this sequence is a woman in her thirties with COVID-19, enrolled during active disease. The sequenced sample was peripheral blood. The chain employs TRBV10-2 and TRBJ2-1, and 7 junctional nucleotides match TRBD2. The nucleotide sequence reads as follows: TGCGCCAGCAGTGGGGCGGGAGACGGCTACAATGAGCAGTTCTTC. This codes for CASSGAGDGYNEQFF.